This T cell receptor (beta chain) was profiled in a study of cytomegalovirus exposure and HLA in healthy donors. There are 16 residues in the CDR3. V trimming: 2 bases; J trimming: 4 bases; junction bases outside the gene matches: 7. Germline CDR1 reads MNHEY; CDR2 reads SMNVEV (reference sequence). The sample holds a few counts of this clone. The PCR contained 60 Vbeta and 13 Jbeta primers. Using immunoSEQ multiplex PCR, the repertoire was profiled, and TCRdb retains in-frame clones only, with some absent. The profile covers 100,000 or so clones, with 15% appearing a single time and about 0.79% taken by the ten largest.

The sequenced sample consisted of PBMCs. The rearrangement links TRBV27 to TRBJ2-1, with 8 nucleotides matching TRBD2. This clonotype was sampled from a female donor in good health and CMV-seronegative. The CDR3 spells CASSLDSGGGYNEQFF. The CDR3, as DNA: TGTGCCAGCAGTTTAGACAGCGGGGGAGGGTACAATGAGCAGTTCTTC.